This entry is about one T cell receptor beta chain. This CDR3 is 13 amino acids long. V dropped 0 bases and J dropped 10 bases, with 10 bases sitting between them. The germline CDR1 and CDR2 sequences are LGHNA and YSLEER. The sample comes from a study of blood T cell repertoires in COVID-19. The assay was immunoSEQ multiplex PCR, and TCRdb's table has in-frame clones only and misses some. This sample has roughly 520,000 clones, with 88% found just once. V usage is TRBV4-3 and J usage is TRBJ2-1; D might be TRBD2 (6 bases). The specimen sequenced was PBMCs or T cells enriched from blood (not recorded which). This clonotype was obtained from a woman aged 40 to 50 who had recovered from COVID-19. CDR3: CASSQDGRTEQFF. For the CDR3, the DNA is TGCGCCAGCAGCCAAGATGGGAGGACCGAGCAGTTCTTC.